This TCR beta chain is from a study of OX40 agonist ivuxolimab in advanced cancers. The protocol was immunoSEQ multiplex PCR, while the TCRdb copy is restricted to in-frame clones and leaves out a portion. The data contain around 75,000 clones, roughly 80% of them singletons. The TCR sequence derives from an adult with an advanced solid tumor such as melanoma, head and neck, liver or kidney cancer. The starting material was CD4+ or CD8+ T cells sorted from blood, obtained in a trial of the OX40 agonist ivuxolimab.

CDR3 nucleotide sequence: TGCAGCGTTGGGGGCGGAAACACCATATATTTT. Its translation: CSVGGGNTIYF. This chain joins TRBV29-1 and TRBJ1-3; possible D gene TRBD1, 5 bases. With 4 bases removed from V and 4 bases from J, the gap between germline ends came to 5 bases. CDR1 is SQVTM, CDR2 ANQGSEA, per germline. This CDR3 has 11 amino acids.